The TCR beta chain described here comes from a study of blood T cell repertoires in COVID-19. On the study more broadly: The cDNA or gDNA used as material had been derived from T cells, B-cell-depleted T cells, or PBMCs.

This clone was recorded at least ten times. This CDR3 is 14 amino acids long. CDR1 and CDR2 (germline): LNHDA, SQIVND (reference sequence). V was trimmed by 7 bases and J by 7 bases, leaving 19 bases between them. In the source study's methods: Estimated nucleated cell counts came from reference gene primer amplification. Measured with immunoSEQ multiplex PCR; TCRdb has only the in-frame clones, and not every one. The DNA was the basis for D and trimming; V, J and clone size are from that table. The sample records about 100,000 clones, roughly 87% being singletons. J is TRBJ1-2 and V is TRBV19; perhaps TRBD1 as D (5 bases). Sequencing was carried out using peripheral blood. This sequence originates from a man between 60 and 70 years old with acute or convalescent COVID-19. CDR3: CASKPQGYGGGYTF. The CDR3 bases are TGTGCCAGTAAGCCCCAGGGTTATGGCGGTGGCTACACCTTC.